Listed here are 24 T cell receptor beta chains from one sample, sequenced in a study of shared clonotypes between healthy human individuals. The protocol was immunoSEQ multiplex PCR, while the TCRdb copy is restricted to in-frame clones and leaves out a portion. The sample yields about 2 million clones, about 95% seen once. CD45RO-negative cells were positively selected for CCR7, leaving out terminally differentiated effector memory CD45RA+ cells. The sample was naive CD8+ T cells sorted from blood. The receptor source for this set is a man in his late teens or twenties in good health.

The chain carries TRBV18 and TRBJ1-2; D might be TRBD1 (6 bases). V dropped 5 bases and J dropped 2 bases, with 9 bases sitting between them. Per the germline V gene, CDR1 is KGHSH and CDR2 is LQKENI. The CDR3 runs 13 residues. This CDR3 is CASSAQGNYGYTF. CDR3 nucleotides: TGTGCCAGCTCAGCACAGGGCAACTATGGCTACACCTTC.

The V call is TRBV6-1, the J call TRBJ1-5; unclear D gene. CDR3 length: 14 residues. The germline V gene has CDR1 MNHNS and CDR2 SASEGT. The ends were cut back, 1 base at V and 9 bases at J, with 13 bases in the middle. Here the CDR3 reads CASSEVQTAGPQHF. In DNA, the CDR3 is TGTGCCAGCAGTGAAGTCCAGACCGCGGGGCCCCAGCATTTT.

The chain uses TRBV21-1 and TRBJ2-3; TRBD2 is the table's D call, not checked against the DNA. TRBV21-1 represents a pseudogene. The CDR3 has 12 amino acids. CDR3 nucleotides: TGTGCCAGCAGCGGGGAGGCAGATACGCAGTATTTT. Its translation is CASSGEADTQYF.

The genes are TRBV28 and TRBJ2-1; no definite D call. Trimming removed 6 bases from V and 1 base from J, with 10 bases in between. Germline-derived CDR1 and CDR2 are MDHEN and SYDVKM. CDR3 length: 14 residues. This CDR3 is CASRLDGSYNEQFF. DNA for the CDR3: TGTGCCAGCAGATTGGACGGTTCCTACAATGAGCAGTTCTTC.

The rearrangement links TRBV5-1 to TRBJ2-7; 11 bases line up with TRBD1. The germline CDR1 and CDR2 sequences are SGHRS and YFSETQ. The CDR3 has 16 residues. With V trimmed by 1 base and J by 5 bases, 8 bases remained unmatched. The CDR3, as DNA: TGCGCCAGCAGCTTGCGGACAGGGGGCAAGTGGGACGAGCAGTACTTC. Translated, it gives CASSLRTGGKWDEQYF. Full variable domain (remainder filled in from reference TRBV5-1 and TRBJ2-7): KAGVTQTPRYLIKTRGQQVTLSCSPISGHRSVSWYQQTPGQGLQFLFEYFSETQRNKGNFPGRFSGRQFSNSRSEMNVSTLELGDSALYLCASSLRTGGKWDEQYFGPGTRLTVT.

The V and J genes are TRBV27 and TRBJ2-7; D might be TRBD1 (6 bases). CDR1 and CDR2 from the germline V gene are MNHEY and SMNVEV (reference sequence). V lost 6 bases, J lost 2 bases, and 17 bases lay in between. The length of the CDR3 is 15 residues. The CDR3 DNA is TGTGCCAGCAGCTGGGTGGGGGCCCCCGCCTACGAGCAGTACTTC. It yields the protein CASSWVGAPAYEQYF.

V is TRBV7-9 and J is TRBJ2-1, with 8 positions matching TRBD2. V shed 8 bases and J 8 bases; nucleotides not matched to a gene: 5. CDR1 is SEHNR, CDR2 FQNEAQ, per germline (reference sequence). The CDR3 totals 12 residues. The DNA for the CDR3 is TGTGCCAGCGGGGGGACTAGTCATGAGCAGTTCTTC. It encodes CASGGTSHEQFF. Full variable domain (missing parts from reference TRBV7-9 and TRBJ2-1): DTGVSQNPRHKITKRGQNVTFRCDPISEHNRLYWYRQTLGQGPEFLTYFQNEAQLEKSRLLSDRFSAERPKGSFSTLEIQRTEQGDSAMYLCASGGTSHEQFFGPGTRLTVL.

V usage is TRBV29-1 and J usage is TRBJ2-7, with D uncertain. Germline V gives CDR1 SQVTM, CDR2 ANQGSEA. This CDR3 comprises 14 residues. The V end lost 1 base, the J end lost 3 bases, and 13 bases lay between the germline ends. For the CDR3, the DNA is TGCAGCGTTGAAGTATCGGTTGGCGACTACGAGCAGTACTTC. This encodes CSVEVSVGDYEQYF.

This clone occurred once. The V and J genes are TRBV6-7 and TRBJ2-7; 8 bases align to TRBD2. TRBV6-7 is noted as an ORF with a role that remains uncertain. Trimming removed 0 bases from V and 9 bases from J; junction bases left unmatched: 7. This CDR3 has 14 amino acids. This CDR3 is CASSYSDGRAGQYF. DNA for the CDR3: TGTGCCAGCAGTTACTCGGACGGGAGGGCGGGGCAGTACTTC.

This chain links TRBV13 with TRBJ2-7; tentatively, D is TRBD1 (5 bases). The CDR3 totals 16 residues. V lost 0 bases and J 3 bases, leaving 15 bases between the germline ends. Germline V gives CDR1 PRHDT, CDR2 FYEKMQ (reference sequence). The CDR3: CASSLGRSGIIYEQYF. DNA of the CDR3: TGTGCCAGCAGCTTAGGCCGTTCAGGGATTATCTACGAGCAGTACTTC.

This sequence joins TRBV2 and TRBJ2-1; D remains ambiguous. Looked up from germline, CDR1 is SNHLY and CDR2 is FYNNEI. V lost 6 bases to trimming and J lost 5 bases, with 8 bases between them. The CDR3 is made up of 12 amino acids. CDR3 residues: CASRYRDNEQFF. The DNA of the CDR3 is TGTGCCAGCAGATACAGAGACAATGAGCAGTTCTTC.

The chain has TRBV29-1 and TRBJ2-5, with a weak D call TRBD2 (6 bases). The V gene lost 4 bases and the J gene lost 3 bases, with 15 bases spanning the gap. The germline V gene has CDR1 SQVTM and CDR2 ANQGSEA. The CDR3 is 14 amino acids. CDR3 protein: CSVGAGEEKETQYF. The CDR3 bases are TGCAGCGTTGGAGCGGGCGAGGAGAAAGAGACCCAGTACTTC. Together with reference TRBV29-1 and TRBJ2-5, the CDR3 gives the full variable domain: SAVISQKPSRDICQRGTSLTIQCQVDSQVTMMFWYRQQPGQSLTLIATANQGSEATYESGFVIDKFPISRPNLTFSTLTVSNMSPEDSSIYLCSVGAGEEKETQYFGPGTRLLVL.

With respect to this clone: The junction departs from the called germline gene at one end, perhaps through a read error. This chain joins TRBV5-4 and TRBJ2-7, with D maybe TRBD2 (5 bases). Per germline, CDR1 SGHNT and CDR2 YYREEE (reference sequence). The CDR3 length is 16 residues. Written as DNA, the CDR3 is TGTGCCAGCAGTTTGGGTGATCGCATAGAGGGCTACGAGCAGTACTTC. This translates into CASSLGDRIEGYEQYF.

The rearrangement joins TRBV27 to TRBJ2-1, with D tentatively TRBD2 (5 bases). Trimming removed 9 bases from V and 9 bases from J, with 12 bases in between. The V gene's germline CDR1 is MNHEY and CDR2 SMNVEV (reference sequence). The CDR3 sequence is 11 residues long. The CDR3 DNA reads as TGTGCCAGTCGGGATTCGGCTGAGCAGTTCTTC. Amino acid sequence: CASRDSAEQFF.

V gene TRBV27 combines with J gene TRBJ2-5, with D possibly TRBD2 on 7 matching bases. The V gene lost 2 bases and the J gene lost 1 base, with 14 bases spanning the gap. CDR1 and CDR2 from the germline V gene are MNHEY and SMNVEV (reference sequence). This CDR3 has 16 amino acids. CDR3 in amino acids: CASSLVGGLSQETQYF. CDR3 DNA sequence: TGTGCCAGCAGTTTAGTCGGGGGGCTTAGCCAAGAGACCCAGTACTTC.

The rearrangement uses TRBV7-2 and TRBJ1-4, with D possibly being TRBD1 (6 bases). V shed 6 bases and J shed 5 bases, with 16 bases lying between them. Germline lookup yields CDR1 SGHTA and CDR2 FQGNSA. The CDR3 contains 15 residues. The CDR3 spells CASSHEGDPNEKLFF. CDR3 nucleotide sequence: TGTGCCAGCAGTCACGAGGGGGACCCAAATGAAAAACTGTTTTTT.

The J gene is TRBJ2-7, the V gene TRBV6-5; TRBD2 agrees at 9 bases. This CDR3 has 15 residues. Looked up from germline, CDR1 is MNHEY and CDR2 is SVGAGI. Unmatched junction bases numbered 8, after V lost 5 bases and J lost 3 bases. DNA for the CDR3: TGTGCCAGCAGTCTACTGACTAGCGGCCTCTACGAGCAGTACTTC. It is translated as CASSLLTSGLYEQYF.

The chain carries TRBV5-1 and TRBJ2-3; perhaps TRBD1 as D (6 bases). CDR3 length: 14 residues. The germline CDR1 and CDR2 sequences are SGHRS and YFSETQ. Between the trimmed V and J ends, which lost 1 base and 4 bases, there was a span of 10 bases. The CDR3 sequence: CASSLLWGPDTQYF. CDR3 DNA: TGCGCCAGCAGCTTGTTGTGGGGGCCAGATACGCAGTATTTT.

The rearrangement links TRBV11-2 to TRBJ2-5; D possibly corresponds to TRBD1 (6 bases). CDR1 and CDR2 from the germline V gene are SGHAT and FQNNGV. The CDR3 is 14 amino acids. V dropped 6 bases and J dropped 3 bases, with 14 bases sitting between them. The CDR3 sequence is CASRVQGTEETQYF. CDR3 coding DNA: TGTGCCAGCAGGGTCCAGGGGACGGAAGAGACCCAGTACTTC.

The V call is TRBV27, the J call TRBJ1-2, with unresolved D. The CDR3 length is 14 residues. CDR1 and CDR2 from the germline V gene are MNHEY and SMNVEV (reference sequence). Trimming took 0 bases from V and 4 from J, leaving 9 bases between them. In DNA, the CDR3 is TGTGCCAGCAGTTTATCGCATAAGGGCTATGGCTACACCTTC. This gives the protein CASSLSHKGYGYTF.

V and J are TRBV9 and TRBJ2-7; 7 bases match TRBD1. Germline V CDR1 and CDR2: SGDLS, YYNGEE. This CDR3 contains 19 residues. V lost 3 bases and J lost 7; bases outside the gene matches: 25. CDR3 DNA sequence: TGTGCCAGCAGCGATCACCCTTATTTCCTATTAAACAGGGGTCGGGAGCAGTACTTC. Its translation: CASSDHPYFLLNRGREQYF.

This chain uses TRBV6-6 with TRBJ1-2; 7 nucleotides agree with TRBD1. Trimming at V came to 8 bases and at J to 8 bases, leaving 14 bases not matched to a gene. The CDR3 is made up of 14 amino acids. Per the germline V gene, CDR1 is MNHNY and CDR2 is SVGAGI (reference sequence). CDR3 region: CASDKGGSPQGYTF. The CDR3 nucleotides are TGTGCCAGCGACAAAGGGGGCAGCCCCCAGGGCTACACCTTC.

The chain carries TRBV7-9 and TRBJ2-1, with 7 bases fitting TRBD2. This CDR3 has 15 residues. V was clipped by 4 bases and J by 2 bases; unmatched bases: 5. CDR1 is SEHNR and CDR2 is FQNEAQ in the germline V gene (reference sequence). This CDR3 is CASSSERGTYNEQFF. Written as DNA, the CDR3 is TGTGCCAGCAGCTCCGAGCGGGGTACCTACAATGAGCAGTTCTTC.

The chain is built from TRBV28 and TRBJ2-2; D possibly matches TRBD1 or TRBD2 (5 bases each). V lost 3 bases and J 0 bases, leaving 11 bases between the germline ends. This CDR3 has 16 amino acids. Germline V gene lookup returns CDR1 MDHEN and CDR2 SYDVKM. For the CDR3, the DNA is TGTGCCAGCAGTTTGCCGGGGCAAACGAACACCGGGGAGCTGTTTTTT. This sequence encodes CASSLPGQTNTGELFF.